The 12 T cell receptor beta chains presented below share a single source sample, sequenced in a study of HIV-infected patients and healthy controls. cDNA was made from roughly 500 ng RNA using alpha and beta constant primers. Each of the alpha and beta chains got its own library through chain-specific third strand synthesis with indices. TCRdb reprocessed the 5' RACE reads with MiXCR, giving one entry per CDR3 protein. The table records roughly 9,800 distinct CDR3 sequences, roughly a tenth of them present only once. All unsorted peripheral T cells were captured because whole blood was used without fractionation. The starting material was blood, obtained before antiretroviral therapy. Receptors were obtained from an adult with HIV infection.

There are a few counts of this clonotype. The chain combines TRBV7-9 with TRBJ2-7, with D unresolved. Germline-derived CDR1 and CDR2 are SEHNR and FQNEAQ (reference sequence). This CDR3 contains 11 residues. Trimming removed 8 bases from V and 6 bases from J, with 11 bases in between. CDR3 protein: CASSRLGEQYF. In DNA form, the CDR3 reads TGTGCCAGCTCTAGACTTGGCGAGCAGTACTTC.

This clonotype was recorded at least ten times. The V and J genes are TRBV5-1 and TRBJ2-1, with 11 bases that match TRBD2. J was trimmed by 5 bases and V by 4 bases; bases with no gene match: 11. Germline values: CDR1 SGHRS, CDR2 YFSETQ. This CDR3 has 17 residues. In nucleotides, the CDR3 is TGCGCCAGCAGCACCGGATTGACTAGCGGGGATCACAATGAGCAGTTCTTC. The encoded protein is CASSTGLTSGDHNEQFF.

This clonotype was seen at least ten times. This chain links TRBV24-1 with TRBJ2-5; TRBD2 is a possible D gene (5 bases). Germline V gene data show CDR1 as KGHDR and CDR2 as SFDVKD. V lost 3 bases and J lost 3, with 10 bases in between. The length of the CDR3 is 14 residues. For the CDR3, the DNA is TGTGCCACCAGTGATATCCGGGAAGAAGAGACCCAGTACTTC. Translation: CATSDIREEETQYF.

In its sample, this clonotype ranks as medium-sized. The CDR3 spells CASSGAGTFSAYNEQFF. For the CDR3, the DNA is TGTGCCAGCAGTGGGGCAGGGACGTTTTCTGCCTACAATGAGCAGTTCTTC. This sequence joins TRBV27 and TRBJ2-1; D might be TRBD1 or TRBD2, each matching 5 bases. The CDR3 has 17 residues. V lost 5 bases, J lost 2 bases, and 19 bases lay in between. The germline gives CDR1 MNHEY, CDR2 SMNVEV (reference sequence).

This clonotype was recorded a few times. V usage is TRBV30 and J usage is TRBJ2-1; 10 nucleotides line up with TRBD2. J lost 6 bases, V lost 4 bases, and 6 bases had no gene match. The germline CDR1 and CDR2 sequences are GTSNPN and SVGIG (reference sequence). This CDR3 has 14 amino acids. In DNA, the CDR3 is TGTGCCTGGACTGGACTAGCGGACTCCAATGAGCAGTTCTTC. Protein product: CAWTGLADSNEQFF.

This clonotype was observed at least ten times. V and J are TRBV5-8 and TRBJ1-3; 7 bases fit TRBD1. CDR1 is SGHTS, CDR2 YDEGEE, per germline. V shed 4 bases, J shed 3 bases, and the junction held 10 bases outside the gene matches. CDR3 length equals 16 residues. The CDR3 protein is CASSRRGQQNGNTIYF. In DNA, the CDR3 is TGTGCCAGCAGCCGAAGGGGACAGCAGAATGGAAACACCATATATTTT. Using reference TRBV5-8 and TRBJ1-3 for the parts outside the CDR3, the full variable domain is EAGVTQSPTHLIKTRGQQATLRCSPISGHTSVYWYQQALGLGLQFLLWYDEGEERNRGNFPPRFSGRQFPNYSSELNVNALELEDSALYLCASSRRGQQNGNTIYFGEGSWLTVV.

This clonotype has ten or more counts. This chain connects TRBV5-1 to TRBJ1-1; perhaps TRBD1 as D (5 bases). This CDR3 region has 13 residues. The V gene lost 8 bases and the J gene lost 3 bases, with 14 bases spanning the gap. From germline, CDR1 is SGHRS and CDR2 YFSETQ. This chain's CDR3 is CASRWGGDTEAFF. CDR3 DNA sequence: TGCGCCAGTCGGTGGGGGGGTGACACTGAAGCTTTCTTT.

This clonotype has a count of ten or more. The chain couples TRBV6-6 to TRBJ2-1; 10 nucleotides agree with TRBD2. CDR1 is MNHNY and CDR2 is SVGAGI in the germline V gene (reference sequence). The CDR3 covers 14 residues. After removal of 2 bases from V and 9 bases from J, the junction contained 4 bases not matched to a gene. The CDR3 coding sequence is TGTGCCAGCAGTTACCCGAGCGGGGGGGGTGAGCAGTTCTTC. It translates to CASSYPSGGGEQFF.

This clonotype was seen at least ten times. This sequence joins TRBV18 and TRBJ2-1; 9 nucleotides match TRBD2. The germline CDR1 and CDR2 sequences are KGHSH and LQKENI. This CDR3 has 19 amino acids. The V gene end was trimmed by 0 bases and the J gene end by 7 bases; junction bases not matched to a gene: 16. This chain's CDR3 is CASSPPLIAGALRGNEQFF. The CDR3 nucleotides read TGTGCCAGCTCACCACCCCTGATAGCGGGAGCCCTTCGAGGGAATGAGCAGTTCTTC.

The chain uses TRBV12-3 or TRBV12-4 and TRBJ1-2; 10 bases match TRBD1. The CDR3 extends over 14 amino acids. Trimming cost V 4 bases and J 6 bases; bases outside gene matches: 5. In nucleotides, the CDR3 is TGTGCCAGCAGTTGGACAGGGGGTTCCGATGGCTACACCTTC. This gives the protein CASSWTGGSDGYTF.

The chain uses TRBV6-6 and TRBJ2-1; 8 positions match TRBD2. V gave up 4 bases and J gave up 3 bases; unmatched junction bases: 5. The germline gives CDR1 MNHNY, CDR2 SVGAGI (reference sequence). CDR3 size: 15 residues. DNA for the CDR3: TGTGCCAGCAGTTTCTCAGCGGGAGACTACAATGAGCAGTTCTTC. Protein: CASSFSAGDYNEQFF.

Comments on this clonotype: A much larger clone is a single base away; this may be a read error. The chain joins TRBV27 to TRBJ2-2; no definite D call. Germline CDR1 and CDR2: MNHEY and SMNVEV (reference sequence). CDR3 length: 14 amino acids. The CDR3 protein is CASSFGLNAGELFF. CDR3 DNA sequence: TGTGCCAGCAGTTTTGGGCTGAACGCCGGGGAGCTGTTTTTT.